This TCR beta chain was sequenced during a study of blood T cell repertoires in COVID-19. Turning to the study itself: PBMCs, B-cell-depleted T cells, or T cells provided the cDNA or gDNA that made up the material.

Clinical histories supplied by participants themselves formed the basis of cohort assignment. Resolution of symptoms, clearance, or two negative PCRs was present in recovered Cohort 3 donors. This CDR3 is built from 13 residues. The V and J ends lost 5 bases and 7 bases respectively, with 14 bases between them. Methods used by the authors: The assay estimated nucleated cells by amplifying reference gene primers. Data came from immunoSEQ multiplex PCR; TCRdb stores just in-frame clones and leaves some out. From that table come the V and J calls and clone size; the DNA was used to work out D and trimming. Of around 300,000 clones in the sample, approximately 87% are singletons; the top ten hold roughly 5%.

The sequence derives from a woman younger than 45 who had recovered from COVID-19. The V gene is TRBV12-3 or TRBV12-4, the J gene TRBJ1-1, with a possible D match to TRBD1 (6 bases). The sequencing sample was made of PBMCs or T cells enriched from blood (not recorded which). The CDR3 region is CASSLRTASEAFF. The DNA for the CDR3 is TGTGCCAGCAGTCTAAGGACAGCCAGTGAAGCTTTCTTT.